The rows below give T cell receptor beta chains drawn from one sample of a study of T cells expressing NK-cell markers. From its re-call of the 5' RACE reads, TCRdb lists each CDR3 protein once, without DNA. The specimen's table records around 280,000 distinct CDR3 sequences. Material for sequencing was blood T cells: a sorted CD56 or NKG2C T cell subset, CD4+ or CD8+ T cells, or bulk PBMC T cells (not recorded which). These receptors all come from a man younger than 30 in good health. CDR3s include the opening cysteine and the closing phenylalanine or tryptophan. Size is stated for part of the rows, as once, few or many counts, or as a class when the clone is expanded.

V	J	size	CDR3
TRBV25-1	TRBJ2-3	NA	CASSDRGRGGPPDTQYF
TRBV12-3/TRBV12-4	TRBJ2-5	medium-sized	CASSLSFGYSSLGETQYF
TRBV5-5	TRBJ2-6	NA	CASSRGFGANVLTF
TRBV6-1	TRBJ2-3	NA	CASSDRTGTTDTQYF
TRBV29-1	TRBJ2-6	NA	CSVIAPGAGANVLTF
TRBV9	TRBJ2-7	NA	CASSGLAGDYEQYF
TRBV6-2/TRBV6-3	TRBJ2-6	NA	CASSYVSGGYSGANVLTF
TRBV7-2	TRBJ1-5	NA	CASSLARWGGSNQPQHF
TRBV7-9	TRBJ2-1	NA	CASSEMGHEQFF
TRBV12-3/TRBV12-4	TRBJ2-1	NA	CATRGSPGYNEQFF
TRBV10-3	TRBJ2-7	NA	CAIRRSGTSGNEQYF
TRBV9	TRBJ2-3	NA	CASGPGQESDTQYF
TRBV12-3/TRBV12-4	TRBJ1-1	NA	CASSFSTGGGSEAFF
TRBV24-1	TRBJ2-1	NA	CATSDPGTGANNEQFF
TRBV27	TRBJ2-3	NA	CASSLGVTTGGADTQYF
TRBV12-3/TRBV12-4	TRBJ2-1	NA	CASIKQVSMYNEQFF
TRBV27	TRBJ1-2	NA	CASSRLDRGGYTF
TRBV7-6	TRBJ2-1	NA	CASSLAGGGRYNEQFF
TRBV20-1	TRBJ2-1	NA	CSTYLRPDSYNEQFF